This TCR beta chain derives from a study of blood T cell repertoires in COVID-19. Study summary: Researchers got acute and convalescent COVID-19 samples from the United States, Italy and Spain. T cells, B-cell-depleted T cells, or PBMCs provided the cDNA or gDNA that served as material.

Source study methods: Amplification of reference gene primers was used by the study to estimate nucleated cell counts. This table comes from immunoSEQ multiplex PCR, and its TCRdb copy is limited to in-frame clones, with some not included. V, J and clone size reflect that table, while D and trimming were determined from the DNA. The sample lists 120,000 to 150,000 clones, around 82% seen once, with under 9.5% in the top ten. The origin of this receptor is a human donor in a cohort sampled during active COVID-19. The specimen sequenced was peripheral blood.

CDR3 bases: TGCGCCAGCAGCCTGGGGGGGCAGGGGGCCGTGGAAGCTTTCTTT. Amino acid sequence: CASSLGGQGAVEAFF. The rearrangement links TRBV4-1 to TRBJ1-1, with 8 bases aligning to TRBD1. CDR1 MGHRA and CDR2 YSYEKL come from the germline V gene. CDR3 length: 15 amino acids. V dropped 4 bases and J dropped 8; count of bases not matched to a gene: 12.